The present T cell receptor (beta chain) was sequenced within a study of regulatory T cells in long-lasting Graves disease (dated by TCRdb to 2020 to 2022). Regarding the research as a whole: Newly diagnosed Graves' disease patients had taken antithyroid drugs for less than 3 months. The study was conducted in China and was registered as a clinical trial. A total of roughly 33 samples were covered by TCR sequencing, comprising some 13 persistent and around 20 newly diagnosed Graves' disease patients. This study used TCR sequencing and RNA sequencing of peripheral blood to compare persistent Graves' disease patients against newly diagnosed Graves' disease patients.

The time point tag for this specimen amounts to: newly diagnosed GD, antithyroid drugs for less than 3 months. For both TCR sequencing and RNA sequencing, RNA was extracted from PBMCs using TRIzol. Graves' disease was diagnosed according to American Thyroid Association guidelines. The patients came from an endocrinology department in Xi'an, China. Each patient gave 9 to 10 milliliters of peripheral blood, collected in an EDTA anticoagulant tube. Ficoll Paque Plus density gradient separation was used to isolate PBMCs, and no additional T cell sorting was done. An Agilent 2100 Bioanalyzer and agarose gel were used to check RNA quality, and a NanoDrop 2000 was used to measure RNA concentration. Overall results and qualifications from the work: Patients with persistent disease shared more public clonotypes (around 2,500) than newly diagnosed patients did (more than 900). Compared with newly diagnosed patients, persistent Graves' disease patients had lower TCR Shannon entropy and fewer highly expanded clones, which suggests clonal expansion. The study examined only peripheral blood because the primary lesion, thyroid tissue, could not be accessed. The authors acknowledged the small sample size as a limitation that may reduce accuracy. TRBV28, TRBJ1-2 and TRBJ2-5 were preferentially used in persistent disease, while TRBV20-1 and TRBJ2-1 were favored in newly diagnosed disease. Only the TCR beta chain was sequenced and analyzed.

In this sample, this clonotype turned up many times. The antigen this receptor binds is unknown. No per-base quality is available; no much larger clone lies one base away. Library preparation was by multiplex PCR. Instrument used: Illumina HiSeq 4000. iRepertoire HTBI primers and Arm-PCR amplification of CDR3 regions were used to construct TCR beta libraries. PCR products were gel purified before sequencing. Per the original workflow: Gene usage analysis of CDR3 amino acid clonotypes relied on the roughly 64 TRBV and 15 or so TRBJ segments identified across samples. Filtered high-quality paired reads were merged into contigs using COPE and FqMerger. Contigs were aligned with BLAST to IMGT TRBV, TRBD and TRBJ reference genes, and CDR3 was defined per IMGT. Any clonotype with a frequency above 0.1% was counted as a highly expanded clone. Shannon entropy served as the measure of repertoire diversity, while the Gini coefficient captured V-J evenness. Public clonotypes were defined as clonotypes shared by more than one individual. TCRdb passed the public sequencing reads through fastp at Q25 and MiXCR, retaining productive beta sequences. Each record represents a unique CDR3 protein, reported with the most common genes and DNA among its rows. The V and J calls were determined by TCRdb, not by the authors. The sample table contains approximately 300,000 distinct CDR3 sequences; only one count was recorded for more than 15% of them. Roughly 40% of the sample goes to the ten largest clones.

V and J are truncated by 1 base and 8 bases respectively, leaving an intervening sequence of 6 bases. The CDR3, cysteine through phenylalanine, is 12 amino acids long. Just CDR3 DNA is preserved here, 36 bases in frame from base 1. CDR1 SEHNR and CDR2 FQNEAQ are derived from the germline V gene (reference sequence). Recombination linked TRBV7-9 to TRBJ2-1, with no reliable assignment of the D segment. This material consisted of peripheral blood mononuclear cells (PBMCs), taken at new diagnosis, from a patient treated with antithyroid drugs. The receptor comes from a female donor with Graves disease. This receptor carries the CDR3 CASSLVADEQFF. In nucleotides, the sequence is TGTGCCAGCAGCTTAGTTGCGGATGAGCAGTTCTTC.